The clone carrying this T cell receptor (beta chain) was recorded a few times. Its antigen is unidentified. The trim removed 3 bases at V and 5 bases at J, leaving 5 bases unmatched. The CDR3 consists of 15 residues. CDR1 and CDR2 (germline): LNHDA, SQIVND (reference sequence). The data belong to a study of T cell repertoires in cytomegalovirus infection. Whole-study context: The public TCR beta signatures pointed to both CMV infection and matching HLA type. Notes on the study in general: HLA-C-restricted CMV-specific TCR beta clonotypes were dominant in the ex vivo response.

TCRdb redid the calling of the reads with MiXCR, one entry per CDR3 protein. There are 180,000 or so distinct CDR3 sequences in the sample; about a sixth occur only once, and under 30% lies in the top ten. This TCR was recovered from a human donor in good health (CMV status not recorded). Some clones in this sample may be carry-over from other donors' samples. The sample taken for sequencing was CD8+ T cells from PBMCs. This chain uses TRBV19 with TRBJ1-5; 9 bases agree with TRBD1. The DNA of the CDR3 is TGTGCCAGTAGTATGGAAACAGGGGGCTATCAGCCCCAGCATTTT. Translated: CASSMETGGYQPQHF. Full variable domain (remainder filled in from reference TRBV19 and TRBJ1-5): DGGITQSPKYLFRKEGQNVTLSCEQNLNHDAMYWYRQDPGQGLRLIYYSQIVNDFQKGDIAEGYSVSREKKESFPLTVTSAQKNPTAFYLCASSMETGGYQPQHFGDGTRLSIL.